This entry concerns a single T cell receptor beta chain. Its antigen remains unidentified. The data were obtained in a study of T-cell memory formation after mild COVID-19. Study-level results: Cross-reactive memory apparently joined, as some responding clones appeared in pre-infection memory. Later expanders leaned toward CD4+, whereas clones contracting from day 15 to 85 were balanced CD4/CD8.

This CDR3 contains 15 residues. J lost 5 bases, V lost 3 bases, and 6 bases had no gene match. Looked up from germline, CDR1 is SGDLS and CDR2 is YYNGEE. Libraries for TCRalpha and TCRbeta carried sample barcodes and unique molecular identifiers via 5'RACE. TCRdb itself ran the 5' RACE reads through MiXCR, one entry per CDR3 protein. This table has about 140,000 distinct CDR3 sequences, around 14% appearing once. The chain combines TRBV9 with TRBJ2-1, with TRBD2 matching over 9 bases. What was sequenced was PBMCs or a T cell subset sorted from them (not recorded which). The TCR was taken from an adult woman who had mild COVID-19 (a few samples of this study predate the infection). Cell type and time point are not known. The CDR3 loop reads CASSAGLAGNNEQFF. CDR3 nucleotides: TGTGCCAGCAGCGCCGGGCTAGCGGGGAACAATGAGCAGTTCTTC.